A selection of T cell receptor beta chains follows, all from one sample in a study of blood T cell repertoires in COVID-19. Method: immunoSEQ multiplex PCR; TCRdb's copy keeps in-frame clones and lacks some. This table holds about 300,000 clones, around 90% found once. The specimen sequenced was PBMCs or T cells enriched from blood (not recorded which). The receptors originated from a woman in her twenties or thirties who had recovered from COVID-19. The CDR3 runs from the conserved cysteine through the conserved F or W. D genes are given only for firm matches. Not all rows give a size; the values are once, few, many and, for expanded clones, a class.

j_call clone_size d_call v_call cdr3_nt cdr3_aa
TRBJ1-5 . . TRBV27 TGTGCCAGCAGTTTATCCCGACAGAGCAATCAGCCCCAGCATTTT CASSLSRQSNQPQHF
TRBJ1-4 . TRBD1 TRBV28 TGTGCCAGCAGTTTACCTACAGGGACAGTGGGAACTGAAAAACTGTTTTTT CASSLPTGTVGTEKLFF
TRBJ2-7 . . TRBV7-8 TGTGCCACCGAAACCGTCGGGGCAGGGGAGAGTTACGAGCAGTACTTC CATETVGAGESYEQYF
TRBJ2-7 . . TRBV7-8 TGTGCCAGCAGCCCCCTCGGGTACGAGCAGTACTTC CASSPLGYEQYF
TRBJ2-7 once . TRBV28 TGTGCCAGCAGGCACCGGGACAAAGATGACGAGCAGTACTTC CASRHRDKDDEQYF
TRBJ2-5 . TRBD2 TRBV3-1/TRBV3-2 TGTGCCAGCAGCCAAGAGCGGGTCCTAGCGGAGAAAAAAGAGACCCAGTACTTC CASSQERVLAEKKETQYF
TRBJ1-2 . . TRBV19 TGTGCCAGTAGTAGGATGGCGGGGGACTATGGCTACACCTTC CASSRMAGDYGYTF
TRBJ2-7 . TRBD1 TRBV28 TGTGCCAGCAGTTTACACAGGGGGGTTACCTACGAGCAGTACTTC CASSLHRGVTYEQYF
TRBJ2-7 . . TRBV4-3 TGCGCCAGCAGCCAATTCCCCGGGACATCCTACGAGCAGTACTTC CASSQFPGTSYEQYF
TRBJ2-1 . TRBD1 TRBV5-1 TGCGCCAGCAGCTTGGTGGACAGGGCCCGGTCCAATGAGCAGTTCTTC CASSLVDRARSNEQFF
TRBJ1-4 . . TRBV18 TGTGCCAGCTCAGAGCTTGGACAGTCAAATGAAAAACTGTTTTTT CASSELGQSNEKLFF
TRBJ2-1 . TRBD2 TRBV6-2/TRBV6-3 TGTGCCAGCAGCCTTGGGGGGGTAACCTACAATGAGCAGTTCTTC CASSLGGVTYNEQFF
TRBJ1-1 . TRBD1 TRBV29-1 TGCAGCGTAGAGAAAGAGACAGGGGAAGCTTTCTTT CSVEKETGEAFF
TRBJ2-7 . . TRBV19 TGTGCCAGTAGTATCAAGACTTCCTCCGAGCAGTACTTC CASSIKTSSEQYF
TRBJ2-6 . . TRBV6-2/TRBV6-3 TGTGCCAGCAGTTACGGGGGGGCGCTTGGGGCCAACGTCCTGACTTTC CASSYGGALGANVLTF
TRBJ2-7 . . TRBV24-1 TGTGCCACCAGTGAGTCCGGGCCAAGGGGTTTCTACGAGCAGTACTTC CATSESGPRGFYEQYF
TRBJ1-5 . . TRBV5-5 TGTGCCAGCAGTTCGCAGGTTAGCAATCAGCCCCAGCATTTT CASSSQVSNQPQHF
TRBJ1-2 . TRBD1 TRBV18 TGTGCCAGCTCACCAACCGGGACAGATCTAAACTATGGCTACACCTTC CASSPTGTDLNYGYTF
TRBJ1-5 once TRBD1 TRBV30 TGTGCCTGGAGTGTAGGAGGGACAGGGGTTCAGCCCCAGCATTTT CAWSVGGTGVQPQHF
TRBJ1-1 . . TRBV9 TGTGCCAGCAGCGTCTCGGGAAACACTGAAGCTTTCTTT CASSVSGNTEAFF
TRBJ1-2 . . TRBV6-1 TGTGCCAGCAGTGAAGGTCCAGACTACTATGGCTACACCTTC CASSEGPDYYGYTF
TRBJ1-5 . . TRBV7-2 TGTGCCAGCACCCCCGACAGAAATCAGCCCCAGCATTTT CASTPDRNQPQHF
TRBJ2-7 once . TRBV7-6 TGTGCCAGCAGCTTAGGGGACGGGGGCTACGAGCAGTACTTC CASSLGDGGYEQYF
TRBJ2-2 once . TRBV18 TGTGCCAGCTCACCACCGCGAACCGGGGAGCTGTTTTTT CASSPPRTGELFF
TRBJ2-1 . TRBD2 TRBV7-2 TGTGCCAGCAGCTTATACGCGGGAGTAGTTATCTTC CASSLYAGVVIF
TRBJ2-1 . . TRBV27 TGTGCCAGCAGTTTACTCGGAGATGAGCAGTTCTTC CASSLLGDEQFF